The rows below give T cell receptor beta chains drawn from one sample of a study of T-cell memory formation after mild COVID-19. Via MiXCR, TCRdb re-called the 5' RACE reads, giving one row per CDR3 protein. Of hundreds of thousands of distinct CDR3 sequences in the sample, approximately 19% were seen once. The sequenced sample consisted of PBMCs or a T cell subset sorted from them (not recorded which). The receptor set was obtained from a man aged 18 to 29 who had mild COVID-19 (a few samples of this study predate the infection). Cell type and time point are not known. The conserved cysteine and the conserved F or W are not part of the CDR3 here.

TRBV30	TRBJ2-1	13	AWSGGESTYNEQF
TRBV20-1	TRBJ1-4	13	SAASGGTFGEKLF
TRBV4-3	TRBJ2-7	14	ASSQDRGRGGREQY
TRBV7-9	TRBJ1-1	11	ASSPRREDEAF
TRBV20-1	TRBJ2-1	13	SARGRGGTYNEQF
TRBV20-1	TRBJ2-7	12	SANGGPSTYEQY
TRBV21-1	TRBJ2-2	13	ASSTGFQNTGELF
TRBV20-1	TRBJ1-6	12	SAREGRPHSPLH
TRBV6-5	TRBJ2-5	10	ASGGRPETQY
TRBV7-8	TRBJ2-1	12	ASSPYVSNNEQF
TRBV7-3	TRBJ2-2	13	ASSPRASNTGELF
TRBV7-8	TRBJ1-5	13	ASSSRGGSNQPQH
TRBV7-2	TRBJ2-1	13	ASSLVGTLDNEQF
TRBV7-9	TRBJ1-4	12	ASSLKEGNEKLF
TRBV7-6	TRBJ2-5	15	ASSPRGAGGPVETQY
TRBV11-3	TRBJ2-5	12	ASSLNGYQETQY
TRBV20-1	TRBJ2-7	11	SAGGQVPHEQY
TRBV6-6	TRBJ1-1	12	ASSPLTIGTEAF
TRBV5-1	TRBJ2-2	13	ASRRQGTNTGELF
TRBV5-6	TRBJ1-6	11	ASTTPGISPLH
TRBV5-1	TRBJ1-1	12	ASSLIDMNTEAF
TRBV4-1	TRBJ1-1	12	ASSRPGQNTEAF
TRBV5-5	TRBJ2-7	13	ASSWGPGATYEQY
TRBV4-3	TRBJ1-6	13	ASSQEPPGHSPLH
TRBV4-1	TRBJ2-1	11	ASSQESWSEQF
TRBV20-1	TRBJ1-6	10	SATQGYSPLH
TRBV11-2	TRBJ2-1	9	ASRSVNEQF
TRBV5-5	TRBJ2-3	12	ASSVGQREDTQY
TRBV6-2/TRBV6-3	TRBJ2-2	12	ASTGGGNTGELF
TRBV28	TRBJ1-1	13	ASRPPSAGNTEAF
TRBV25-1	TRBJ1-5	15	ASSDLGQVYSNQPQH
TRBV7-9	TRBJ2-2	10	ASSPVSGELF
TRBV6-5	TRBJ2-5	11	ATRRSGEETQY
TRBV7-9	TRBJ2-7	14	ASSHAVGELIYEQY
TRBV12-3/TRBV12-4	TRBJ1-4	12	ASRWTGGGEKLF